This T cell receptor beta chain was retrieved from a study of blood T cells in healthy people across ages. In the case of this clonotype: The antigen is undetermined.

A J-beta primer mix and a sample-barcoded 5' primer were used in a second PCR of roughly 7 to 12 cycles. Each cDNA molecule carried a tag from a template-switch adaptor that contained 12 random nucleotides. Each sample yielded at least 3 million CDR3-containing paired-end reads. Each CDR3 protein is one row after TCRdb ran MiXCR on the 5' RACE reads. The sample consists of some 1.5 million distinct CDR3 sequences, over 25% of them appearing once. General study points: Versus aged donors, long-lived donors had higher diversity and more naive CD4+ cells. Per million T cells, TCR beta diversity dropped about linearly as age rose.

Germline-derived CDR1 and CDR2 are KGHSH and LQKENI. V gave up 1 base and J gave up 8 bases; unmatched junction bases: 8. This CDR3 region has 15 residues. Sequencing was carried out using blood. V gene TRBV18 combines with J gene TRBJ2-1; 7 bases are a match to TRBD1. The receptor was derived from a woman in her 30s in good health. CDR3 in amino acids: CASSPRTAQGDEQFF. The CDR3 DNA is TGTGCCAGCTCACCACGGACAGCCCAGGGGGATGAGCAGTTCTTC.